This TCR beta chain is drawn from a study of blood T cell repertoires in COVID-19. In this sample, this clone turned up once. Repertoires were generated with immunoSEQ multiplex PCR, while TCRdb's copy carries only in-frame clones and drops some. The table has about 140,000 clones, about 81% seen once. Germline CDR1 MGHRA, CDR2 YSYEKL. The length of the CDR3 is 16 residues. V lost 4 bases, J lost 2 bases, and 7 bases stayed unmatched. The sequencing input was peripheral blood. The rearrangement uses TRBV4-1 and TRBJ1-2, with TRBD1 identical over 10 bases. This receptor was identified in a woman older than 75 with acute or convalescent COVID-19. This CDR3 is CASSPGRDRGNYGYTF. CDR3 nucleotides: TGCGCCAGCAGCCCGGGGAGGGACAGGGGAAACTATGGCTACACCTTC.